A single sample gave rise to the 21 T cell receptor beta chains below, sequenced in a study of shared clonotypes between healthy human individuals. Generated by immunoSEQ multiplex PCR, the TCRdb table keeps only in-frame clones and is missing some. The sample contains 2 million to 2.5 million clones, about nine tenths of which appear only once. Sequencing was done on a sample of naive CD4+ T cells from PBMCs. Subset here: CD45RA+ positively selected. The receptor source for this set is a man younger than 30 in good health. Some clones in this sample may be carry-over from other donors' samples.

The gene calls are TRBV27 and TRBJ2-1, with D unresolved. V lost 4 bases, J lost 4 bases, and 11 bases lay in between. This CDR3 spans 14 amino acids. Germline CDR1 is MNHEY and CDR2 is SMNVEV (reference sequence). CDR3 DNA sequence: TGTGCCAGCAGTTGGATAGATCGTTACAATGAGCAGTTCTTC. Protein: CASSWIDRYNEQFF.

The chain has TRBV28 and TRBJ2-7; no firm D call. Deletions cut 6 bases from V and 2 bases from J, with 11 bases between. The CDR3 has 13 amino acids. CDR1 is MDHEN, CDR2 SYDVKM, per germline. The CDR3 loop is CASRAGLPYEQYF. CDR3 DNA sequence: TGTGCCAGCAGGGCCGGCCTCCCCTACGAGCAGTACTTC.

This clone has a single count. CDR3 in amino acids: CASSPRSGGRTTYEQYF. CDR3 DNA: TGTGCCAGCTCACCACGTTCTGGTGGAAGGACAACCTACGAGCAGTACTTC. The chain uses TRBV18 and TRBJ2-7, with D perhaps TRBD1 (5 bases). Trimming pared 1 base from V and 2 bases from J, leaving 18 bases between. The CDR3 has 17 amino acids. Per germline, CDR1 KGHSH and CDR2 LQKENI.

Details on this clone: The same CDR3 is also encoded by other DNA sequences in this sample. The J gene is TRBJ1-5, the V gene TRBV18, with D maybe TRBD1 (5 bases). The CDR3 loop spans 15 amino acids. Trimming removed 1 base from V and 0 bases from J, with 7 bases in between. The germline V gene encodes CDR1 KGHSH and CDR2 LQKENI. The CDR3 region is CASSPLGDSNQPQHF. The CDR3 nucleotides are TGTGCCAGCTCACCACTGGGGGATAGCAATCAGCCCCAGCATTTT.

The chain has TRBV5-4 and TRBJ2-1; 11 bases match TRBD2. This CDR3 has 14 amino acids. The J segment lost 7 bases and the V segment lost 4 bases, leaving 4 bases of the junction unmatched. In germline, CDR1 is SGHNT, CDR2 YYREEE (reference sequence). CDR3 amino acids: CASSAGTSGNEQFF. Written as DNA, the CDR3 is TGTGCCAGCAGCGCCGGGACTAGCGGAAATGAGCAGTTCTTC.

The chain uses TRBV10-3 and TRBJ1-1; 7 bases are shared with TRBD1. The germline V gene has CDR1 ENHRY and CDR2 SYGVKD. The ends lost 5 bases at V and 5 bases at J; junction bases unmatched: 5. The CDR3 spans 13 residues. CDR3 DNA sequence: TGTGCCATCAGTACGGGGACAGTTACTGAAGCTTTCTTT. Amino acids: CAISTGTVTEAFF.

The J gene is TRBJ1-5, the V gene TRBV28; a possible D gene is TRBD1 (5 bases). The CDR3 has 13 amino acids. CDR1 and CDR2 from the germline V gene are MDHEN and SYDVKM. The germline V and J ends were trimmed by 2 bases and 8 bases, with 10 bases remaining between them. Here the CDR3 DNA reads TGTGCCAGCAGTTTACGACAGATAGAGCCCCAGCATTTT. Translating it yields CASSLRQIEPQHF. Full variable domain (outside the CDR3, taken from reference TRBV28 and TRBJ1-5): DVKVTQSSRYLVKRTGEKVFLECVQDMDHENMFWYRQDPGLGLRLIYFSYDVKMKEKGDIPEGYSVSREKKERFSLILESASTNQTSMYLCASSLRQIEPQHFGDGTRLSIL.

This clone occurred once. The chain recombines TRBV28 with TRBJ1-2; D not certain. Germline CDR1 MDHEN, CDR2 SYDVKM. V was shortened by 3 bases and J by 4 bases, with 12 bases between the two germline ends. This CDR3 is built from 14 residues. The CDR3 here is CASSFLREAYGYTF. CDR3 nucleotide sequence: TGTGCCAGCAGTTTCCTACGGGAGGCCTATGGCTACACCTTC.

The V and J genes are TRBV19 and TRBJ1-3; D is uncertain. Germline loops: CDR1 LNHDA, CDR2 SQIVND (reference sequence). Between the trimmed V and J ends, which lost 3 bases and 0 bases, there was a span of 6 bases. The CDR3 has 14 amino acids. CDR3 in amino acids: CASSIYRSGNTIYF. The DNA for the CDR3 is TGTGCCAGTAGTATCTATCGCTCTGGAAACACCATATATTTT.

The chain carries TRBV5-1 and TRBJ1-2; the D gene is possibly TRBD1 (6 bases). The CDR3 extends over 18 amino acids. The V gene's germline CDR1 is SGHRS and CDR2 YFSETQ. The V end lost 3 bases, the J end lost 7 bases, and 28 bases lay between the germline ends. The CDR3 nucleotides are TGCGCCAGCAGCTGGGGGAATATAGCAGGGGTCCCCGCTGGTGGCTACACCTTC. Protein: CASSWGNIAGVPAGGYTF.

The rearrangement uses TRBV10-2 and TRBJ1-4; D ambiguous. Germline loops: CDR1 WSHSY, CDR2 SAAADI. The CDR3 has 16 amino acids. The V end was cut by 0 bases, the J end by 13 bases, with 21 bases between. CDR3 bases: TGCGCCAGCAGTGAGTCATCTGGCGGATGGGGTGGAGGACTGTTTTTT. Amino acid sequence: CASSESSGGWGGGLFF.

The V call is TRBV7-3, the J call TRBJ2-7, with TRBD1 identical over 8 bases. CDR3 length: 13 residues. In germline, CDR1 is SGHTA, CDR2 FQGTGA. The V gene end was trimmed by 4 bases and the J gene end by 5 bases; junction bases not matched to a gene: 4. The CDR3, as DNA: TGTGCCAGCAGCTCGGACAGGGTGGACGAGCAGTACTTC. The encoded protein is CASSSDRVDEQYF.

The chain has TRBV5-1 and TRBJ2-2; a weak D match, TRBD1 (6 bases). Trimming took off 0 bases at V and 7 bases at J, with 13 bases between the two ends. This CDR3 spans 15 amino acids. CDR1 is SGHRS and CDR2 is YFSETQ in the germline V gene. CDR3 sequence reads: CASSLVQGFIGELFF. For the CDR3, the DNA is TGCGCCAGCAGCTTGGTCCAGGGGTTCATCGGGGAGCTGTTTTTT.

CDR3 nucleotide sequence: TGTGCCAGCAGTCGGGGAGTCAATCAGCCCCAGCATTTT. Translated: CASSRGVNQPQHF. The genes are TRBV27 and TRBJ1-5; no definite D call. The CDR3 is 13 amino acids. Germline V lookup: CDR1 MNHEY, CDR2 SMNVEV (reference sequence). Deletions cut 5 bases from V and 3 bases from J, with 8 bases between.

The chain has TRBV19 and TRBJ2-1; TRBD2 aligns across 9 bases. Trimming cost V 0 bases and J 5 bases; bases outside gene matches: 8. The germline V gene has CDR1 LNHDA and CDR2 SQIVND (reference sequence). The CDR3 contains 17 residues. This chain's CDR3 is CASSIDRIAGVNNEQFF. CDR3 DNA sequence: TGTGCCAGTAGTATAGATCGGATAGCGGGAGTAAACAATGAGCAGTTCTTC. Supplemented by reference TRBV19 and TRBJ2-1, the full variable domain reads DGGITQSPKYLFRKEGQNVTLSCEQNLNHDAMYWYRQDPGQGLRLIYYSQIVNDFQKGDIAEGYSVSREKKESFPLTVTSAQKNPTAFYLCASSIDRIAGVNNEQFFGPGTRLTVL.

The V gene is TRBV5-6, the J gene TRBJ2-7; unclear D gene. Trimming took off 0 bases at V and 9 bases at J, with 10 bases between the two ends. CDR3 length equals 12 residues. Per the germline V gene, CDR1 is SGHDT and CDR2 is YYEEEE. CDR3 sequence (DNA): TGTGCCAGCAGCTTGGGCTTGGGTGGGCAGTACTTC. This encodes CASSLGLGGQYF.

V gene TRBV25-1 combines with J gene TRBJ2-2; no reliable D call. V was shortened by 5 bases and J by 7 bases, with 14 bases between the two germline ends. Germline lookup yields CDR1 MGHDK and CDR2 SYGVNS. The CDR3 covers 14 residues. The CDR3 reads CASSYMIGGGELFF. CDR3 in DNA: TGTGCCAGCAGTTATATGATAGGCGGCGGGGAGCTGTTTTTT.

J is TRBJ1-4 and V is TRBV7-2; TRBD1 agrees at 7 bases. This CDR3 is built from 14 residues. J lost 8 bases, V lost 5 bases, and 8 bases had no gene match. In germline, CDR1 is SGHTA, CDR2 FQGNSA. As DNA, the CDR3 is TGTGCCAGCAGCCAGGGACAGCCTGGCGAAAAACTGTTTTTT. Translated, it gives CASSQGQPGEKLFF.

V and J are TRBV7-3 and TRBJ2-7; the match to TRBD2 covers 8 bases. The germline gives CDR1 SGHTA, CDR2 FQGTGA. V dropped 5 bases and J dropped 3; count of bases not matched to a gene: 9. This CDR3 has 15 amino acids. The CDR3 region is CASSPSLSGIYEQYF. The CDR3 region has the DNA TGTGCCAGCAGCCCCAGCCTTAGCGGGATCTACGAGCAGTACTTC. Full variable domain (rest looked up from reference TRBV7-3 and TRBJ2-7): GAGVSQTPSNKVTEKGKYVELRCDPISGHTALYWYRQSLGQGPEFLIYFQGTGAADDSGLPNDRFFAVRPEGSVSTLKIQRTERGDSAVYLCASSPSLSGIYEQYFGPGTRLTVT.

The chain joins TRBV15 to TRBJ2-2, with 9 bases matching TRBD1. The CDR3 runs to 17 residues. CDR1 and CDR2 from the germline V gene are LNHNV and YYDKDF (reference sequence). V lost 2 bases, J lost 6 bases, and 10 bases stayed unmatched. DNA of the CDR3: TGTGCCACCAGCAGATTTTCCGGGACAGGGCGCCCCGGGGAGCTGTTTTTT. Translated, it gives CATSRFSGTGRPGELFF.

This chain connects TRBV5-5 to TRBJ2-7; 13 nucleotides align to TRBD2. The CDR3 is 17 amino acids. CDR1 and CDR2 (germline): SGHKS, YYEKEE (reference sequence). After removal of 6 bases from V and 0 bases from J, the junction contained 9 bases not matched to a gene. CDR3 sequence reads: CASTPRLAGGFSYEQYF. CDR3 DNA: TGTGCCAGCACCCCCCGACTAGCGGGAGGTTTCTCCTACGAGCAGTACTTC.